This TCR beta chain came from a study of T cell changes during pregnancy in multiple sclerosis. The method was immunoSEQ multiplex PCR; TCRdb's version includes in-frame clones alone and lacks a portion of them. The sample lists about 67,000 clones; 80% to 90% were seen once. V lost 6 bases to trimming and J lost 1 base; unmatched junction nucleotides: 9. The length of the CDR3 is 15 residues. Looked up from germline, CDR1 is SGHVS and CDR2 is FQNEAQ. The specimen was peripheral blood, collected in the first trimester of pregnancy. The V call is TRBV7-8, the J call TRBJ2-7; 7 bases are shared with TRBD1. The receptor was isolated from a female donor with multiple sclerosis, enrolled in a pregnancy study. Here the CDR3 DNA reads TGTGCCAGCAGGCTACGACAGGGACCGTCCTACGAGCAGTACTTC. It encodes CASRLRQGPSYEQYF.